This passage covers 20 T cell receptor beta chains from one sample sequenced in a study of shared clonotypes between healthy human individuals. Measured with immunoSEQ multiplex PCR; TCRdb has only the in-frame clones, and not every one. The sample holds about 470,000 clones, 79% seen once. The source material was PBMCs. The receptors were sampled from a woman aged 40 to 50 in good health. Some clones in this sample may be carry-over from other donors' samples.

The chain is built from TRBV19 and TRBJ1-1; D may be TRBD1 (6 bases). Germline CDR1 and CDR2: LNHDA and SQIVND (reference sequence). V was pared by 3 bases and J by 1 base, with 12 bases between. This CDR3 spans 15 amino acids. CDR3: CASSMGDMRNTEAFF. The CDR3 nucleotides read TGTGCCAGTAGTATGGGGGACATGCGGAACACTGAAGCTTTCTTT.

This clone was seen just once. The rearrangement joins TRBV29-1 to TRBJ2-1, with TRBD2 matching over 14 bases. The CDR3 consists of 14 residues. Germline V gives CDR1 SQVTM, CDR2 ANQGSEA. Losses at the gene ends were 6 bases for V and 3 bases for J; bases not matched to a gene: 1. The DNA of the CDR3 is TGCAGCGTGGGGACTAGCGGGAGCTACAATGAGCAGTTCTTC. This translates into CSVGTSGSYNEQFF.

CDR3 amino acids: CASSLVGSSYNEQFF. The CDR3 DNA is TGTGCCAGCAGCTTGGTGGGCAGCTCCTACAATGAGCAGTTCTTC. This chain links TRBV5-5 with TRBJ2-1; D not certain. CDR1 and CDR2 from the germline V gene are SGHKS and YYEKEE (reference sequence). The CDR3 has 15 residues. The V gene lost 0 bases and the J gene lost 0 bases, with 7 bases spanning the gap. Full variable domain (outside the CDR3, taken from reference TRBV5-5 and TRBJ2-1): DAGVTQSPTHLIKTRGQQVTLRCSPISGHKSVSWYQQVLGQGPQFIFQYYEKEERGRGNFPDRFSARQFPNYSSELNVNALLLGDSALYLCASSLVGSSYNEQFFGPGTRLTVL.

The V call is TRBV7-2, the J call TRBJ1-5; D is unresolved. V was cut by 3 bases and J by 9 bases, with 18 bases left in between. The CDR3 contains 15 residues. Germline V CDR1 and CDR2: SGHTA, FQGNSA. The CDR3 coding sequence is TGTGCCAGCAGCTTTGGAGACATCAGTACGAGGCCCCAGCATTTT. Its protein is CASSFGDISTRPQHF.

There are a few counts of this clone. The chain couples TRBV19 to TRBJ2-7, with D perhaps being TRBD1 or TRBD2 (6 bases each). The germline V gene encodes CDR1 LNHDA and CDR2 SQIVND (reference sequence). The CDR3 extends over 15 amino acids. Between the trimmed V and J ends, which lost 5 bases and 2 bases, there was a span of 16 bases. CDR3 protein: CASSPRAGGPYEQYF. The CDR3 DNA reads TGTGCCAGTAGTCCCAGGGCCGGGGGCCCCTACGAGCAGTACTTC.

V and J are TRBV19 and TRBJ2-2; D is undetermined. Trimming cost V 1 base and J 6 bases, with 6 bases left between them. The V gene's germline CDR1 is LNHDA and CDR2 SQIVND (reference sequence). The CDR3 contains 13 residues. The CDR3 is CASSIAVPGELFF. CDR3 in DNA: TGTGCCAGTAGTATAGCAGTGCCCGGGGAGCTGTTTTTT.

V and J are TRBV15 and TRBJ1-2; D ambiguous. From germline, CDR1 is LNHNV and CDR2 YYDKDF (reference sequence). The V end was cut by 0 bases, the J end by 8 bases, with 13 bases between. The CDR3 has 14 amino acids. CDR3 coding DNA: TGTGCCACCAGCAGAGATCCCGGGATGGCAGGCTACACCTTC. This sequence encodes CATSRDPGMAGYTF.

This clone was counted once. This rearrangement joins TRBV6-5 to TRBJ2-7; possible D gene TRBD1, 6 bases. This CDR3 contains 12 residues. CDR1 is MNHEY, CDR2 SVGAGI, per germline. Trimming stripped 5 bases from V and 4 bases from J, with 9 bases between. This CDR3 is CASSTTGYEQYF. CDR3 nucleotide sequence: TGTGCCAGCAGTACGACAGGATACGAGCAGTACTTC.

The count of this clone is one. The V call is TRBV7-8, the J call TRBJ2-1; the match to TRBD2 covers 9 bases. The germline V gene has CDR1 SGHVS and CDR2 FQNEAQ. Losses at the gene ends were 5 bases for V and 7 bases for J; bases not matched to a gene: 15. The CDR3 sequence is 17 residues long. The CDR3 DNA reads as TGTGCCAGCAGCATGCGCCCCGGGACTAGCACCATGAATGAGCAGTTCTTC. It specifies CASSMRPGTSTMNEQFF.

V usage is TRBV27 and J usage is TRBJ2-7; 8 positions agree with TRBD2. The CDR3 loop spans 15 amino acids. From germline, CDR1 is MNHEY and CDR2 SMNVEV (reference sequence). Losses at the gene ends were 5 bases for V and 0 bases for J; bases not matched to a gene: 6. CDR3 sequence: CASSGAGGYSYEQYF. DNA of the CDR3: TGTGCCAGCAGTGGCGCGGGAGGTTACTCCTACGAGCAGTACTTC.

Here the CDR3 reads CASSIHRGHANYGYTF. The CDR3 DNA reads as TGTGCCAGCAGCATACACAGGGGGCATGCTAACTATGGCTACACCTTC. The chain joins TRBV7-9 to TRBJ1-2; 9 bases fit TRBD1. V lost 5 bases and J lost 0; bases outside the gene matches: 7. The CDR3 runs to 16 residues. Germline V gene lookup returns CDR1 SEHNR and CDR2 FQNEAQ (reference sequence).

V gene TRBV27 combines with J gene TRBJ1-5; 7 bases are shared with TRBD1. The J segment lost 6 bases and the V segment lost 5 bases, leaving 13 bases of the junction unmatched. The germline V gene encodes CDR1 MNHEY and CDR2 SMNVEV (reference sequence). The CDR3 spans 16 residues. The CDR3 coding sequence is TGTGCCAGCAGTCCGCTCTCCGACAGGGCGCGTCAGCCCCAGCATTTT. It specifies CASSPLSDRARQPQHF.

The chain carries TRBV5-6 and TRBJ1-5, with a tentative D call TRBD1 (6 bases). The CDR3 spans 14 residues. Trimming pared 3 bases from V and 1 base from J, leaving 8 bases between. Germline CDR1 is SGHDT and CDR2 is YYEEEE. The CDR3 bases are TGTGCCAGCAGCTGGGGACAAAGCAATCAGCCCCAGCATTTT. Its protein is CASSWGQSNQPQHF.

CDR3 residues: CASSLAARQNYGYTF. CDR3 in DNA: TGTGCCAGCAGCTTAGCGGCCAGGCAAAACTATGGCTACACCTTC. The V gene is TRBV11-2, the J gene TRBJ1-2; D is unresolved. There are 15 residues in the CDR3. Germline V lookup: CDR1 SGHAT, CDR2 FQNNGV. V was pared by 1 base and J by 2 bases, with 11 bases between.

The chain recombines TRBV2 with TRBJ1-3, with 9 bases fitting TRBD1. This CDR3 contains 18 residues. J lost 3 bases, V lost 2 bases, and 11 bases had no gene match. Germline V gene sequence: CDR1 SNHLY, CDR2 FYNNEI. Written as DNA, the CDR3 is TGTGCCAGCAGTGAAAATGGTGGAGGACAGGGGTTTGGAAACACCATATATTTT. Translated, it gives CASSENGGGQGFGNTIYF.

This clone occurred once. The chain links TRBV9 to TRBJ1-6; D is perhaps TRBD1 (5 bases). The CDR3 consists of 14 residues. Germline V gives CDR1 SGDLS, CDR2 YYNGEE. V was trimmed by 0 bases and J by 9 bases, leaving 10 bases between them. The CDR3 DNA reads as TGTGCCAGCAGCGTAGTCCAGGGTGGTTCACCCCTCCACTTT. Translated, it gives CASSVVQGGSPLHF.

The rearrangement uses TRBV7-9 and TRBJ2-7; a weak D match, TRBD2 (5 bases). This CDR3 has 14 amino acids. The V end lost 0 bases, the J end lost 5 bases, and 11 bases lay between the germline ends. In germline, CDR1 is SEHNR, CDR2 FQNEAQ (reference sequence). The CDR3 DNA is TGTGCCAGCAGCTTAGCCGGGGAAACCCACGAGCAGTACTTC. As protein: CASSLAGETHEQYF.

The V and J genes are TRBV7-7 and TRBJ2-3; D is possibly TRBD2 (5 bases). The CDR3 loop spans 13 amino acids. Germline assignment: CDR1 SSHAT and CDR2 FNYEAQ (reference sequence). The CDR3 sequence is CASALLPLDTQYF. The CDR3 DNA reads TGTGCTAGCGCCCTATTACCCCTTGATACGCAGTATTTT.

The V call is TRBV6-6, the J call TRBJ2-2; TRBD1 agrees at 10 bases. This CDR3 region has 16 residues. V lost 7 bases to trimming and J lost 7 bases; unmatched junction nucleotides: 12. Germline V gene data show CDR1 as MNHNY and CDR2 as SVGAGI (reference sequence). The CDR3 reads CASTDPRDRGGGELFF. The CDR3 DNA sequence: TGTGCCAGCACTGACCCGAGGGACAGGGGCGGCGGGGAGCTGTTTTTT.

Comments on this clone: A read error may account for a junction end that differs from germline. The genes are TRBV5-1 and TRBJ1-4, with TRBD1 matching 7 bases. Looked up from germline, CDR1 is SGHRS and CDR2 is YFSETQ. This CDR3 comprises 13 residues. The CDR3 reads CASSLEGTDNRIF. CDR3 sequence (DNA): TGCGCCAGCAGCTTGGAGGGGACAGATAACCGGATTTTT.